This T cell receptor (beta chain) was identified during a study of regulatory T cells in long-lasting Graves disease. Study-wide points: Shared public clonotypes totalled about 2,800 in persistent patients, compared with 966 in new patients.

Germline lookup yields CDR1 SGHRS and CDR2 YFSETQ. This CDR3 comprises 15 residues. For TCR beta, libraries came from iRepertoire HTBI primers and Arm-PCR of CDR3 regions. TCRdb recomputed calls from the multiplex PCR reads with MiXCR, one row per CDR3 protein. Among 550,000 to 600,000 distinct CDR3 sequences listed, roughly a sixth were seen once. A word on this clonotype: What it binds is not known.

This sample's time point: newly diagnosed GD, antithyroid drugs for less than 3 months. Extracted RNA from PBMCs served as the source of the TCR library. The same sample was also used in a study of T cells in Graves' hyperthyroidism and ophthalmopathy.

This rearrangement joins TRBV5-1 to TRBJ2-4; D perhaps matches TRBD2 (5 bases). TRBJ2-5 matches the DNA end more closely, so the J call is doubtful. This clonotype was sampled from a young man with Graves disease. The material was peripheral blood mononuclear cells (PBMCs), obtained at new diagnosis, from a patient treated with antithyroid drugs. In DNA form, the CDR3 reads TGCGCCAGCAGCGCAGATGGGAGACCGGGGAAGACCCAGTACTTC. It yields the protein CASSADGRPGKTQYF.